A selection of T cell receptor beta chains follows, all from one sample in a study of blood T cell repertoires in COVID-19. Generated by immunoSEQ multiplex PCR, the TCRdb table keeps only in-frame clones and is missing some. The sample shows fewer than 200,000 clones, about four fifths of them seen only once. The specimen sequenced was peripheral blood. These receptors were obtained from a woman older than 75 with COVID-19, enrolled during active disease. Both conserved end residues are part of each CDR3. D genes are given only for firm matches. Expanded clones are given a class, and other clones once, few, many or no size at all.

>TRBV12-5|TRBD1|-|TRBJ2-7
TGTGCTAGTGGTTTGGTACTAACGCGCGTCAGGGGGCACGAGCAGTACTTC
CASGLVLTRVRGHEQYF
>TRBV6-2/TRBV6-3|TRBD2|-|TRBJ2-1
TGTGCCAGCAGTTTGTGGGAGGGAGGTGAGCAGTTCTTC
CASSLWEGGEQFF
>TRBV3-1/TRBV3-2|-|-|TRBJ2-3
TGTGCCAGCAGCCCCCTCAGCACAGATACGCAGTATTTT
CASSPLSTDTQYF
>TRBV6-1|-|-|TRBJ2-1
TGTGCCAGCAGTGAAAGCCATAACTACAATGAGCAGTTCTTC
CASSESHNYNEQFF
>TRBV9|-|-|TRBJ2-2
TGTGCCAGCAGCGGCGCGAACACCGGGGAGCTGTTTTTT
CASSGANTGELFF
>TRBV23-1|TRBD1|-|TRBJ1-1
TGCGCCAGCAGTCAATCTCCCTCAGGGGGCATTGAAGCTTTCTTT
CASSQSPSGGIEAFF
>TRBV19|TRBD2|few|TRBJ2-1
TGTGCCAGTAGTAGAGAAAGGCTAGCGGGGGGCAATGAGCAGTTCTTC
CASSRERLAGGNEQFF
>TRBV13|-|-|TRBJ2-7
TGTGCCAGCAGCTTCGGCCTAGCTGTCGAGCAGTACTTC
CASSFGLAVEQYF
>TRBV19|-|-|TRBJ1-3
TGTGCCAGTAGTACGACTATACGGAACACCATATATTTT
CASSTTIRNTIYF
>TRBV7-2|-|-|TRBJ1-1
TGTGCCAGCAGCTTAAAGTCTTCGGGGTACACTGAAGCTTTCTTT
CASSLKSSGYTEAFF
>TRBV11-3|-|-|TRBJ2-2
TGTGCCAGCAGCCGTCCGACAGGATACACCGGGGAGCTGTTTTTT
CASSRPTGYTGELFF
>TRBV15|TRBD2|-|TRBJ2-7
TGTGCCACCAGCAGAGATCGGTCTAGCGGGGGATACGAGCAGTACTTC
CATSRDRSSGGYEQYF
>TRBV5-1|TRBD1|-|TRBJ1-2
TGCGCCAGCAGCTTGGTTCAGGGGGCGAGCGGCTACACCTTC
CASSLVQGASGYTF
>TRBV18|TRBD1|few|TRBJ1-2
TGTGCCAGCTCACCCGGACAGGGGGCGAGTGGCTACACCTTC
CASSPGQGASGYTF
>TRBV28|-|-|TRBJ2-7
TGTGCCAGCAGTTTATGGGGGGACTTCTCTCCTTCCTACGAGCAGTACTTC
CASSLWGDFSPSYEQYF
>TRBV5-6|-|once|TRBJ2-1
TGTGCCAGCAGCTTCCGGGGGGCGAGGGGTGAGCAGTTCTTC
CASSFRGARGEQFF
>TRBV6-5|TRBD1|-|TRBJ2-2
TGTGCCAGCAAGCTACAGGGGGCCGGCACCGGGGAGCTGTTTTTT
CASKLQGAGTGELFF
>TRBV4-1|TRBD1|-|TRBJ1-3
TGCGCCAGCAGCCAAGACGCAGGGGGTTACTCTGGAAACACCATATATTTT
CASSQDAGGYSGNTIYF
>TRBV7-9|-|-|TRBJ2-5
TGTGCCAGCAGCGCCCTACAGGTCTTCCAAGAGACCCAGTACTTC
CASSALQVFQETQYF
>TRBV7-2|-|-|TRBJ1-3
TGTGCCAGCAGCTTAGATTCGGGGAACACCATATATTTT
CASSLDSGNTIYF
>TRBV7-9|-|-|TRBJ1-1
TGTGCCAGCAGCTTTTTATCGAACACTGAAGCTTTCTTT
CASSFLSNTEAFF
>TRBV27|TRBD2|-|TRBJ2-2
TGTGCCAGCACCTTAATTGGCGGGGGGAACACCGGGGAGCTGTTTTTT
CASTLIGGGNTGELFF
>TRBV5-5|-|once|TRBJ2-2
TGTGCCAGCAGCCGGGACTTGGCCAACACCGGGGAGCTGTTTTTT
CASSRDLANTGELFF
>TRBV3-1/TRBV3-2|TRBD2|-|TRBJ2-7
TGTGCCAGCAGCCAAGGGCGGCTAGCGGGAGGGTACGAGCAGTACTTC
CASSQGRLAGGYEQYF
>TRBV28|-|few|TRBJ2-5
TGTGCCAGCTCTTCGAGGGACTTCCAAGAGACCCAGTACTTC
CASSSRDFQETQYF
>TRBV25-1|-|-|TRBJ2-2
TGTGCCAGCTCACTACCTCCCGGGGAGCTGTTTTTT
CASSLPPGELFF
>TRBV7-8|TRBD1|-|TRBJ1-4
TGTGCCAGCAGCCTTCGACAGGGGGGAATGGTGTTTTTT
CASSLRQGGMVFF
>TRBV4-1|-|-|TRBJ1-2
TGCGCCAGCAGCCAAGTACCCGGTGGACAAACGAAAAAGCGTGGCTACACCTTC
CASSQVPGGQTKKRGYTF
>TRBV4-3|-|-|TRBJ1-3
TGCGCCAGCAGCCAATCCTCAGGGTCTGGAAACACCATATATTTT
CASSQSSGSGNTIYF
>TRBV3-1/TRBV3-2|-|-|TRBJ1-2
TGTGCCAGCAAGGACAGCTTCTATGGCTACACCTTC
CASKDSFYGYTF
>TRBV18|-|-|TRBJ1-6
TGTGCCAGCTCACAAACCGGGACACCTAATTCACCCCTCCACTTT
CASSQTGTPNSPLHF
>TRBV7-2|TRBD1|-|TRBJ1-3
TGTGCCAGCAGCTTAGCGCAGGGGGCAACTGGAAACACCATATATTTT
CASSLAQGATGNTIYF
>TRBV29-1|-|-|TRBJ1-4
TGCAGCGTCCGAGGGCCCGGAAATGAAAAACTGTTTTTT
CSVRGPGNEKLFF
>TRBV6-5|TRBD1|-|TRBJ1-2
TGTGCCAGCAGAACGCCGAGACAGGGACTTAATGGCTACACCTTC
CASRTPRQGLNGYTF
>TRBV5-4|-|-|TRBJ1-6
TGTGCCAGCAGCTTGGGACAGCATAATTCACCCCTCCACTTT
CASSLGQHNSPLHF
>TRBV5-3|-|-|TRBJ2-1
TGTGCCAGAAGCCTGGGATCTCGGAGCTCCTACAATGAGCAGTTCTTC
CARSLGSRSSYNEQFF
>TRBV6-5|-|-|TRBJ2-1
TGTGCCAGCAGTTACAGGCTAGCGATCCCCAATGAGCAGTTCTTC
CASSYRLAIPNEQFF
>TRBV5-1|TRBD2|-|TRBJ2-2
TGCGCCAGCAGCTCCCCTCGGGGCGGGGGGACCAAAAACACCGGGGAGCTGTTTTTT
CASSSPRGGGTKNTGELFF
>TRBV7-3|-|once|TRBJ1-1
TGTGCCAGCAGCTTAATGGCAGGGTTGAACACTGAAGCTTTCTTT
CASSLMAGLNTEAFF
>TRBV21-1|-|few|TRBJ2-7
TGTGCCAGCAGCGAGACAGGATTTTCCTACGAGCAGTACTTC
CASSETGFSYEQYF
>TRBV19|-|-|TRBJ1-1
TGTGCCAGTAGAGCGAACACTGAAGCTTTCTTT
CASRANTEAFF
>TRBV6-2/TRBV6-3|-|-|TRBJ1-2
TGTGCCAGCAGTTTTCGAGATGGCTACACCTTC
CASSFRDGYTF
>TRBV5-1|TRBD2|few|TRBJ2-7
TGCGCCAGCAGCCCGGGGACTAGCGCCTACGAGCAGTACTTC
CASSPGTSAYEQYF
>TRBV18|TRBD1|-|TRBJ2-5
TGTGCCAGCTCATCCCGACAGGGGGCTTGGGAGACCCAGTACTTC
CASSSRQGAWETQYF
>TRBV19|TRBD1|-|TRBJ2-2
TGTGCCAGTAGTAAAAGACAGGGTCCCGGGGAGCTGTTTTTT
CASSKRQGPGELFF
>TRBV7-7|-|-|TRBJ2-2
TGTGCCAGCAGCTTAGGAGGGCGGAACACCGGGGAGCTGTTTTTT
CASSLGGRNTGELFF
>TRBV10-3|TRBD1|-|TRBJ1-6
TGTGCCATCAGTGGGGACAGGGAGTCACCCCTCCACTTT
CAISGDRESPLHF
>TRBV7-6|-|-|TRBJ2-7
TGTGCCAGCAGCCCCGGACAAGTCACCTACGAGCAGTACTTC
CASSPGQVTYEQYF
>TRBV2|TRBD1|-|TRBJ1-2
TGTGCCAGCAGTGAAAGGGACAGGGTTAACTATGGCTACACCTTC
CASSERDRVNYGYTF
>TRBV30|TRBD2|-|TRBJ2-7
TGTGCCTGGAGGCTAGCGGGGGCCGTTCGGTACGAGCAGTACTTC
CAWRLAGAVRYEQYF
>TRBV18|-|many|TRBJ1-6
TGTGCCAGCTCACCACCTCCATATAATTCACCCCTCCACTTT
CASSPPPYNSPLHF
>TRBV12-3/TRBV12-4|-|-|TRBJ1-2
TGTGCCAGCAGACCGGGAGGCTATGGCTACACCTTC
CASRPGGYGYTF
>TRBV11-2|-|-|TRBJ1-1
TGTGCCAGCAGCTTATCAAACACTGAAGCTTTCTTT
CASSLSNTEAFF
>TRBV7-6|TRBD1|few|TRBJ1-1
TGTGCCAGCAGCCCCGCCCAGGGGGAGGTAGCTTTCTTT
CASSPAQGEVAFF
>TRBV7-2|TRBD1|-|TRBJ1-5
TGTGCCAGCAGCTTGACAGGGTCTAGCAATCAGCCCCAGCATTTT
CASSLTGSSNQPQHF
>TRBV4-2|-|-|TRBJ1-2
TGTGCCAGCAGCCAGGACACCCGAACAATAGCTAACTATGGCTACACCTTC
CASSQDTRTIANYGYTF
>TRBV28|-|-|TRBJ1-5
TGTGCCAGCAGTTTAAGGGCCAGGGGCTCCAATCAGCCCCAGCATTTT
CASSLRARGSNQPQHF
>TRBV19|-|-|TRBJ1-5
TGTGCCAGTAGTTGGCAGGGCAATCAGCCCCAGCATTTT
CASSWQGNQPQHF